These 24 T cell receptor beta chains originate from one sample sequenced in a study of HIV-infected patients and healthy controls. Reverse transcription used about 510 ng RNA and constant-region primers for alpha and beta. Using multiplexing indices, alpha and beta chain libraries were generated apart by chain-specific third strand synthesis. Via MiXCR, TCRdb re-called the 5' RACE reads, giving one row per CDR3 protein. This sample has approximately 25,000 distinct CDR3 sequences; approximately 7.7% occur once, and the top ten carry about 4%. The repertoire came from unfractionated whole blood and reflected all unsorted peripheral T cells. Source material: blood. These receptors originate from an adult in good health.

CDR3 amino acids: CASTLHPRGGLGNEQFF. The CDR3 DNA reads TGTGCCAGCACCCTACACCCCCGGGGGGGGCTAGGGAATGAGCAGTTCTTC. The rearrangement joins TRBV11-2 to TRBJ2-1; 8 positions match TRBD2. The CDR3 is 17 residues long. With V trimmed by 7 bases and J by 7 bases, 18 bases remained unmatched. Germline loops: CDR1 SGHAT, CDR2 FQNNGV.

This chain uses TRBV7-8 with TRBJ1-2; 12 bases align to TRBD1. V lost 1 base and J lost 4; bases outside the gene matches: 4. The CDR3 sequence is 16 residues long. The germline V gene has CDR1 SGHVS and CDR2 FQNEAQ. CDR3: CASSLDGTGGVYGYTF. CDR3 DNA: TGTGCCAGCAGCTTAGATGGGACAGGGGGCGTCTATGGCTACACCTTC.

This clonotype was counted at least ten times. The V gene is TRBV12-5, the J gene TRBJ2-5, with 7 bases lining up with TRBD1. This CDR3 is 15 amino acids long. From germline, CDR1 is LGHNT and CDR2 FRNRAP. V was clipped by 1 base and J by 2 bases; unmatched bases: 4. The CDR3: CASGLDRDRQETQYF. The CDR3 DNA sequence: TGTGCTAGTGGTTTGGACCGGGACAGACAAGAGACCCAGTACTTC. The full variable domain, its missing parts supplied by reference TRBV12-5 and TRBJ2-5, is DARVTQTPRHKVTEMGQEVTMRCQPILGHNTVFWYRQTMMQGLELLAYFRNRAPLDDSGMPKDRFSAEMPDATLATLKIQPSEPRDSAVYFCASGLDRDRQETQYFGPGTRLLVL.

This clonotype showed up many times. This chain links TRBV5-1 with TRBJ2-1, with 9 nucleotides matching TRBD1. CDR1 is SGHRS, CDR2 YFSETQ, per germline. V trimming: 4 bases; J trimming: 8 bases; junction bases outside the gene matches: 10. This CDR3 is 15 amino acids long. The CDR3 here is CASSKPGQGEYEQFF. DNA of the CDR3: TGCGCCAGCAGCAAACCGGGACAGGGAGAGTATGAGCAGTTCTTC. Based on the CDR3 plus reference TRBV5-1 and TRBJ2-1, the full variable domain is KAGVTQTPRYLIKTRGQQVTLSCSPISGHRSVSWYQQTPGQGLQFLFEYFSETQRNKGNFPGRFSGRQFSNSRSEMNVSTLELGDSALYLCASSKPGQGEYEQFFGPGTRLTVL.

The V and J genes are TRBV5-1 and TRBJ1-1; D is ambiguous. Germline V CDR1 and CDR2: SGHRS, YFSETQ. V lost 3 bases, J lost 1 base, and 10 bases lay in between. The CDR3 sequence is 14 residues long. CDR3 sequence (DNA): TGCGCCAGCAGCTATGGCAATTGGAACACTGAAGCTTTCTTT. It specifies CASSYGNWNTEAFF.

This clonotype was seen repeatedly, ten times or more. The chain uses TRBV11-2 and TRBJ1-2, with a possible D match to TRBD1 (6 bases). The ends were cut back, 2 bases at V and 6 bases at J, with 13 bases in the middle. CDR3 length: 14 residues. Looked up from germline, CDR1 is SGHAT and CDR2 is FQNNGV. In DNA, the CDR3 is TGTGCCAGCAGCTTATGGCAGGGGTTGAATGGCTACACCTTC. It encodes CASSLWQGLNGYTF.

This clonotype was counted ten times or more. The chain joins TRBV5-1 to TRBJ1-1; D remains ambiguous. The CDR3 is 14 residues long. Trimming took 0 bases from V and 1 from J, leaving 7 bases between them. CDR1 and CDR2 from the germline V gene are SGHRS and YFSETQ. The CDR3 nucleotides are TGCGCCAGCAGCTTGGGACCCACGAACACTGAAGCTTTCTTT. It is translated as CASSLGPTNTEAFF.

This clonotype was counted a few times. This chain connects TRBV7-8 to TRBJ2-3; 9 bases align to TRBD1. The CDR3 length is 14 residues. The germline V gene encodes CDR1 SGHVS and CDR2 FQNEAQ. Germline trimming cut 6 bases from V and 4 bases from J; bases unmatched to any gene: 5. The DNA for the CDR3 is TGTGCCAGCAGGAGACAGGGGGAGTCAGATACGCAGTATTTT. Translated: CASRRQGESDTQYF.

At least ten counts were recorded for this clonotype. This sequence joins TRBV4-1 and TRBJ1-1; 10 bases align to TRBD1. From germline, CDR1 is MGHRA and CDR2 YSYEKL. This CDR3 contains 17 residues. V lost 2 bases and J lost 0; bases outside the gene matches: 6. The CDR3 reads CASSQTRDRGLNTEAFF. The DNA for the CDR3 is TGCGCCAGCAGCCAAACCCGGGACAGGGGTCTGAACACTGAAGCTTTCTTT.

This clonotype was counted at least ten times. The chain combines TRBV11-2 with TRBJ1-1; tentatively, D is TRBD1 (6 bases). This CDR3 is built from 15 residues. V was trimmed by 1 base and J by 7 bases, leaving 16 bases between them. Germline V CDR1 and CDR2: SGHAT, FQNNGV. The CDR3 reads CASSLVVRGDDEAFF. The CDR3 nucleotides are TGTGCCAGCAGCTTAGTAGTGAGGGGGGACGATGAAGCTTTCTTT.

This clonotype was seen many times. The V call is TRBV10-3, the J call TRBJ2-3, with 8 bases lining up with TRBD1. CDR1 and CDR2 from the germline V gene are ENHRY and SYGVKD. This CDR3 region has 16 residues. The V and J ends lost 6 bases and 4 bases, in that order; junction bases with no gene match: 12. The CDR3 DNA reads as TGTGCCATCAGAAAAGGGGAGACAGGGGCGGCAGATACGCAGTATTTT. This gives the protein CAIRKGETGAADTQYF.

This clonotype occurred many times. This rearrangement joins TRBV12-3 or TRBV12-4 to TRBJ1-5, with 7 bases that match TRBD1. The CDR3 spans 16 residues. J lost 3 bases, V lost 4 bases, and 9 bases had no gene match. CDR3 nucleotide sequence: TGTGCCAGCAGTTACGACAGGGACTATACCAATCAGCCCCAGCATTTT. This sequence encodes CASSYDRDYTNQPQHF.

This clonotype was observed at least ten times. The V and J genes are TRBV12-5 and TRBJ1-1, with D possibly being TRBD1 (5 bases). This CDR3 is built from 13 residues. V was pared by 7 bases and J by 4 bases, with 13 bases between. In germline, CDR1 is LGHNT, CDR2 FRNRAP. The CDR3 DNA follows: TGTGCTAGTGCCTCGGGGGGGGTCACTGAAGCTTTCTTT. Amino acid sequence: CASASGGVTEAFF.

This clonotype has at least ten counts. J is TRBJ1-1 and V is TRBV10-3; a weak D match, TRBD1 (6 bases). Between the trimmed V and J ends, which lost 6 bases and 2 bases, there was a span of 22 bases. The CDR3 consists of 17 residues. Germline loops: CDR1 ENHRY, CDR2 SYGVKD. CDR3 sequence reads: CAISPAGGAQDNTEAFF. CDR3 in DNA: TGTGCCATCAGCCCGGCCGGGGGCGCCCAAGACAACACTGAAGCTTTCTTT.

This clonotype was seen many times. The chain has TRBV4-3 and TRBJ2-2, with 7 bases aligning to TRBD2. Germline V lookup: CDR1 LGHNA, CDR2 YSLEER. Trimming took 0 bases from V and 1 from J; bases not matched to a gene: 8. The CDR3 is 18 residues long. CDR3: CASSQDVVKRGNTGELFF. The CDR3, as DNA: TGCGCCAGCAGCCAAGATGTTGTCAAGCGGGGGAACACCGGGGAGCTGTTTTTT.

The chain couples TRBV29-1 to TRBJ1-1; unclear D gene. Germline assignment: CDR1 SQVTM and CDR2 ANQGSEA. This CDR3 has 15 residues. V lost 0 bases and J lost 2, with 13 bases in between. The chain's CDR3 is CSVEDLNSPNTEAFF. In nucleotides, the CDR3 is TGCAGCGTTGAAGATCTAAACAGCCCTAACACTGAAGCTTTCTTT. The full variable domain, with the rest looked up from reference TRBV29-1 and TRBJ1-1, is SAVISQKPSRDICQRGTSLTIQCQVDSQVTMMFWYRQQPGQSLTLIATANQGSEATYESGFVIDKFPISRPNLTFSTLTVSNMSPEDSSIYLCSVEDLNSPNTEAFFGQGTRLTVV.

This clonotype has more than one count but fewer than ten. The J gene is TRBJ2-5, the V gene TRBV5-1, with D possibly being TRBD2 (5 bases). Trimming took off 4 bases at V and 7 bases at J, with 14 bases between the two ends. Germline CDR1 is SGHRS and CDR2 is YFSETQ. CDR3 length: 13 residues. The CDR3 DNA sequence: TGCGCCAGCAGCATATCGGGGTCCTTGACCCAGTACTTC. Translated, it gives CASSISGSLTQYF.

This clonotype has ten or more counts. The chain joins TRBV21-1 to TRBJ1-5; the table's TRBD1 call for D was not verified on the DNA. TRBV21-1 is given as a pseudogene. The CDR3 totals 18 residues. The CDR3 coding sequence is TGTGCCAGCGATCCGGGACAGGGCAGGATAGGAAGCAATCAGCCCCAGCATTTT. Encoded protein: CASDPGQGRIGSNQPQHF.

This clonotype was seen repeatedly, ten times or more. The chain joins TRBV20-1 to TRBJ2-3, with 8 bases identical to TRBD2. CDR1 and CDR2 from the germline V gene are DFQATT and SNEGSKA (reference sequence). The CDR3 extends over 15 amino acids. Unmatched junction bases numbered 5, after V lost 1 base and J lost 2 bases. Here the CDR3 reads CSARGSSGSTDTQYF. CDR3 sequence (DNA): TGCAGTGCTAGAGGCTCTAGCGGGTCCACAGATACGCAGTATTTT.

This sequence joins TRBV6-2 or TRBV6-3 and TRBJ2-1; D could derive from TRBD1 or TRBD2 (6 bases each). V was shortened by 5 bases and J by 5 bases, with 19 bases between the two germline ends. The germline V gene has CDR1 MNHEY and CDR2 SVGEGT. The CDR3 spans 16 residues. CDR3 bases: TGTGCCAGCAGTCCTCCTGGGGGGCGAGCCAACAATGAGCAGTTCTTC. Amino acid sequence: CASSPPGGRANNEQFF.

In this sample, this clonotype is medium-sized (0.01 to 0.1%). J is TRBJ1-1 and V is TRBV28, with TRBD1 identical over 7 bases. The CDR3 extends over 16 amino acids. CDR1 and CDR2 from the germline V gene are MDHEN and SYDVKM. Trimming removed 3 bases from V and 7 bases from J; junction bases left unmatched: 14. The CDR3 coding sequence is TGTGCCAGCAGTTTTTTCCCCGGTGAGGGGGCGCTTGAAGCTTTCTTT. Translated: CASSFFPGEGALEAFF.

The sample holds many counts of this clonotype. This chain links TRBV7-9 with TRBJ2-5; the D is unclear. Germline values: CDR1 SEHNR, CDR2 FQNEAQ (reference sequence). V lost 7 bases to trimming and J lost 3 bases, with 9 bases between them. The CDR3 extends over 12 amino acids. CDR3: CASNLGKETQYF. CDR3 coding DNA: TGTGCCAGCAATTTAGGAAAAGAGACCCAGTACTTC. The full variable domain, completed using reference TRBV7-9 and TRBJ2-5, is DTGVSQNPRHKITKRGQNVTFRCDPISEHNRLYWYRQTLGQGPEFLTYFQNEAQLEKSRLLSDRFSAERPKGSFSTLEIQRTEQGDSAMYLCASNLGKETQYFGPGTRLLVL.

Many counts were recorded for this clonotype. The chain has TRBV5-1 and TRBJ1-1, with a possible D match to TRBD1 (6 bases). V shed 0 bases and J shed 5 bases, with 17 bases lying between them. Germline V gives CDR1 SGHRS, CDR2 YFSETQ. The CDR3 spans 16 residues. In nucleotides, the CDR3 is TGCGCCAGCAGCTTGGCTTTAGGGGGGGGAGAAACTGAAGCTTTCTTT. Protein sequence: CASSLALGGGETEAFF.

This clonotype has ten or more counts. The V gene is TRBV6-6, the J gene TRBJ1-2; possible D gene TRBD1, 5 bases. Germline CDR1 and CDR2: MNHNY and SVGAGI (reference sequence). The CDR3 is 15 amino acids. V lost 4 bases to trimming and J lost 4 bases, with 16 bases between them. CDR3 sequence: CASSSLLAGTYGYTF. In DNA form, the CDR3 reads TGTGCCAGCAGTTCCCTCTTGGCAGGGACCTATGGCTACACCTTC.